This TCR beta chain was captured in a study of cytomegalovirus exposure and HLA in healthy donors. The study ran its PCR with 60 Vbeta and 13 Jbeta primers. The method was immunoSEQ multiplex PCR; TCRdb's version includes in-frame clones alone and lacks a portion of them. This sample yields 58,000 or so clones, of which approximately 71% are seen a single time; 20% to 25% belongs to the top ten. V was cut by 3 bases and J by 2 bases, with 10 bases left in between. This CDR3 spans 14 amino acids. Germline CDR1 KGHSH, CDR2 LQKENI. This clonotype was sampled from a middle-aged woman in good health and CMV-seropositive. Source material: PBMCs. V usage is TRBV18 and J usage is TRBJ1-2; D ambiguous. CDR3 protein: CASSPSTQNYGYTF. The CDR3 nucleotides are TGTGCCAGCTCACCGAGTACACAGAACTATGGCTACACCTTC.